Below, 19 T cell receptor beta chains from the same sample are listed, as sequenced in a study of cytomegalovirus exposure and HLA in healthy donors. PCR was performed using 60 Vbeta and 13 Jbeta primers. Libraries were prepared by immunoSEQ multiplex PCR; TCRdb keeps only in-frame clonotypes and omits some of them. The sample holds around 190,000 clones, more than 85% seen once. The sample consisted of PBMCs. The receptor source for this set is a woman younger than 35 in good health and CMV-seronegative.

The V gene is TRBV7-9, the J gene TRBJ2-2, with D perhaps TRBD1 (5 bases). Trimming shortened V by 10 bases and J by 1 base, and 10 bases separated the two germline ends. Per germline, CDR1 SEHNR and CDR2 FQNEAQ (reference sequence). CDR3 length: 13 residues. The CDR3 DNA sequence: TGTGCCACACAGGTGTTGAACACCGGGGAGCTGTTTTTT. Translating it yields CATQVLNTGELFF.

Comments on this clone: The junction and the germline gene differ at one end; a read error may be behind it. The chain employs TRBV7-9 and TRBJ2-4; D is possibly TRBD1 (5 bases). In germline, CDR1 is SEHNR, CDR2 FQNEAQ (reference sequence). CDR3 size: 12 residues. CDR3 in DNA: TGTTCCAGCAGCTTAGACAGAAACATTCAGTACTTC. Encoded protein: CSSSLDRNIQYF. The full variable domain, in which reference TRBV7-9 and TRBJ2-4 provide the parts outside the CDR3, is DTGVSQNPRHKITKRGQNVTFRCDPISEHNRLYWYRQTLGQGPEFLTYFQNEAQLEKSRLLSDRFSAERPKGSFSTLEIQRTEQGDSAMYLCSSSLDRNIQYFGAGTRLSVL.

The chain is built from TRBV9 and TRBJ1-3; D not certain. Deletions cut 7 bases from V and 4 bases from J, with 9 bases between. Germline V gives CDR1 SGDLS, CDR2 YYNGEE. The CDR3 totals 12 residues. The DNA of the CDR3 is TGTGCCAGCGAAGGCGGAGGAAACACCATATATTTT. It is translated as CASEGGGNTIYF.

The J gene is TRBJ2-7, the V gene TRBV5-1, with 9 positions matching TRBD1. From germline, CDR1 is SGHRS and CDR2 YFSETQ. CDR3 length: 16 residues. The junction had 11 bases not matched to a gene; V was cut back by 2 bases and J by 5 bases. This chain's CDR3 is CASSFGRGQGINEQYF. CDR3 sequence (DNA): TGCGCCAGCAGCTTCGGTAGGGGACAGGGTATCAACGAGCAGTACTTC.

About this clone: One end of the junction does not line up with germline, which may come from a read error. The rearrangement uses TRBV7-9 and TRBJ2-1; 7 nucleotides agree with TRBD1. This CDR3 contains 15 residues. The germline V gene encodes CDR1 SEHNR and CDR2 FQNEAQ (reference sequence). The CDR3 spells CTSSGTVDRVNEQFF. CDR3 coding DNA: TGTACCAGCAGCGGTACCGTTGACAGGGTGAATGAGCAGTTCTTC.

V is TRBV29-1 and J is TRBJ2-3, with 10 bases fitting TRBD2. CDR3 length: 15 amino acids. Germline V gives CDR1 SQVTM, CDR2 ANQGSEA. V trimming: 5 bases; J trimming: 3 bases; junction bases outside the gene matches: 8. CDR3 bases: TGCAGCGTTAGCATCAGCGGGGGGGTTACAGATACGCAGTATTTT. It translates to CSVSISGGVTDTQYF.

This chain uses TRBV4-2 with TRBJ2-1; TRBD2 matches at 10 bases. Germline values: CDR1 LGHNA, CDR2 YNFKEQ. Losses at the gene ends were 1 base for V and 2 bases for J; bases not matched to a gene: 11. This CDR3 has 19 residues. DNA for the CDR3: TGTGCCAGCAGCCAAGTAGGGGTAGCGGGAGGTGACACCTACAATGAGCAGTTCTTC. This codes for CASSQVGVAGGDTYNEQFF.

This rearrangement joins TRBV7-9 to TRBJ2-7; a possible D gene is TRBD2 (5 bases). CDR3 length: 14 residues. V lost 1 base to trimming and J lost 3 bases, with 10 bases between them. CDR1 is SEHNR, CDR2 FQNEAQ, per germline (reference sequence). The CDR3 coding sequence is TGTGCCAGCAGCTTAGGAGGACTTAACTACGAGCAGTACTTC. Residues: CASSLGGLNYEQYF.

This chain uses TRBV6-8 with TRBJ1-5; TRBD1 aligns across 10 bases. Trimming removed 2 bases from V and 4 bases from J; junction bases left unmatched: 11. The germline V gene has CDR1 MNHGY and CDR2 SAAAGT. The CDR3 loop spans 18 amino acids. DNA of the CDR3: TGTGCCAGCAGTTACCCTAGGACTTCGGGACAGGGGAATCAGCCCCAGCATTTT. Protein: CASSYPRTSGQGNQPQHF.

The V gene is TRBV11-2, the J gene TRBJ1-1; 7 positions agree with TRBD1. The CDR3 covers 16 residues. Germline V gene data show CDR1 as SGHAT and CDR2 as FQNNGV. J was trimmed by 1 base and V by 5 bases; bases with no gene match: 10. As DNA, the CDR3 is TGTGCCAGCAGCAACCGCCGGACAGGACCGAACACTGAAGCTTTCTTT. Translating gives CASSNRRTGPNTEAFF.

V usage is TRBV27 and J usage is TRBJ1-2, with TRBD1 matching over 7 bases. With V trimmed by 6 bases and J by 0 bases, 7 bases remained unmatched. Germline V CDR1 and CDR2: MNHEY, SMNVEV (reference sequence). The CDR3 contains 15 residues. CDR3 loop: CASRSRTGPNYGYTF. CDR3 nucleotide sequence: TGTGCCAGCAGATCCCGGACAGGACCTAACTATGGCTACACCTTC.

The V gene is TRBV2, the J gene TRBJ2-7; 7 positions agree with TRBD1. This CDR3 comprises 14 residues. After removal of 5 bases from V and 2 bases from J, the junction contained 6 bases not matched to a gene. Germline CDR1 is SNHLY and CDR2 is FYNNEI. Here the CDR3 reads CASSYRQGTYEQYF. DNA for the CDR3: TGTGCCAGCAGTTATCGACAGGGCACCTACGAGCAGTACTTC.

This chain joins TRBV2 and TRBJ1-2; perhaps TRBD1 as D (6 bases). This CDR3 has 12 amino acids. V was shortened by 4 bases and J by 8 bases, with 11 bases between the two germline ends. Germline V gene data show CDR1 as SNHLY and CDR2 as FYNNEI. CDR3 in amino acids: CASSAGGLGYTF. The CDR3 coding sequence is TGTGCCAGCAGTGCGGGGGGGCTAGGCTACACCTTC.

V usage is TRBV30 and J usage is TRBJ2-7, with 8 nucleotides matching TRBD2. With V trimmed by 3 bases and J by 2 bases, 9 bases remained unmatched. Germline V CDR1 and CDR2: GTSNPN, SVGIG (reference sequence). This CDR3 has 15 amino acids. The CDR3 coding sequence is TGTGCCTGGAGGATTAGCGGGGCGGAAACCTACGAGCAGTACTTC. It is translated as CAWRISGAETYEQYF. Supplemented by reference TRBV30 and TRBJ2-7, the full variable domain reads SQTIHQWPATLVQPVGSPLSLECTVEGTSNPNLYWYRQAAGRGLQLLFYSVGIGQISSEVPQNLSASRPQDRQFILSSKKLLLSDSGFYLCAWRISGAETYEQYFGPGTRLTVT.

The V call is TRBV5-1, the J call TRBJ2-7, with D possibly being TRBD1 (6 bases). Looked up from germline, CDR1 is SGHRS and CDR2 is YFSETQ. Trimming took off 0 bases at V and 2 bases at J, with 9 bases between the two ends. This CDR3 comprises 14 residues. The DNA of the CDR3 is TGCGCCAGCAGCTTGGCAGGGGCCACCTACGAGCAGTACTTC. This sequence encodes CASSLAGATYEQYF.

A note on this clone: Other DNA sequences from this sample encode an identical CDR3 as well. The CDR3 coding sequence is TGTGCCAGTAGTATAGGGGCAGGGGGCCCCTACGAGCAGTACTTC. It encodes CASSIGAGGPYEQYF. The rearrangement links TRBV19 to TRBJ2-7; 8 bases map to TRBD1. The V segment lost 1 base and the J segment 2 bases; nucleotides outside the gene matches: 4. The V gene's germline CDR1 is LNHDA and CDR2 SQIVND (reference sequence). The CDR3 spans 15 residues.

The V call is TRBV27, the J call TRBJ1-1; a possible D gene is TRBD1 (6 bases). Germline lookup yields CDR1 MNHEY and CDR2 SMNVEV (reference sequence). The V gene lost 3 bases and the J gene lost 6 bases, with 8 bases spanning the gap. The CDR3 contains 12 residues. The CDR3 DNA sequence: TGTGCCAGCAGTTTGACAGGATCTGAAGCTTTCTTT. Protein sequence: CASSLTGSEAFF.

The chain is built from TRBV29-1 and TRBJ2-7; the match to TRBD1 covers 8 bases. Germline trimming cut 4 bases from V and 4 bases from J; bases unmatched to any gene: 6. This CDR3 is 13 amino acids long. CDR1 is SQVTM and CDR2 is ANQGSEA in the germline V gene. The CDR3 DNA sequence: TGCAGCGTTGCCCGACAGGGGAGGTACGAGCAGTACTTC. It encodes CSVARQGRYEQYF.

This clone appeared once. V and J are TRBV28 and TRBJ1-2, with TRBD1 matching over 8 bases. The CDR3 is 12 residues long. Trimming removed 6 bases from V and 9 bases from J; junction bases left unmatched: 6. Per germline, CDR1 MDHEN and CDR2 SYDVKM. The chain's CDR3 is CASSLGQGRYTF. CDR3 bases: TGTGCCAGCAGCCTCGGACAGGGACGCTACACCTTC.